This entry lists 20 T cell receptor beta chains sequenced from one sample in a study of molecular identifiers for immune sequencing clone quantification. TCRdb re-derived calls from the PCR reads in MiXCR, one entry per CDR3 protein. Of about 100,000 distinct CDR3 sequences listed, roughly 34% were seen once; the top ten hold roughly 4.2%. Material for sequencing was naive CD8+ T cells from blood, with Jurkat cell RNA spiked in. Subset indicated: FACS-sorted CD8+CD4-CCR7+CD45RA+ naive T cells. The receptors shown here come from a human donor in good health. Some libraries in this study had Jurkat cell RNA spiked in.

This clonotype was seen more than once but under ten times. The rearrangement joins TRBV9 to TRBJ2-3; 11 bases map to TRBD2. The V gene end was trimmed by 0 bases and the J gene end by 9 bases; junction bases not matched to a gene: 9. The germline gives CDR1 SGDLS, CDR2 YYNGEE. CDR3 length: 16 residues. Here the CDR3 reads CASSVGGSGRAATQYF. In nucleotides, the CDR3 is TGTGCCAGCAGCGTAGGAGGTAGCGGGAGGGCCGCAACGCAGTATTTT.

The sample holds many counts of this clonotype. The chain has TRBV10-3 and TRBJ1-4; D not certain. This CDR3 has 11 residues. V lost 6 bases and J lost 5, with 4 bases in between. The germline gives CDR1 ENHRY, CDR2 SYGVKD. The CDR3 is CAISQNEKLFF. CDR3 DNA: TGTGCCATCAGCCAAAATGAAAAACTGTTTTTT.

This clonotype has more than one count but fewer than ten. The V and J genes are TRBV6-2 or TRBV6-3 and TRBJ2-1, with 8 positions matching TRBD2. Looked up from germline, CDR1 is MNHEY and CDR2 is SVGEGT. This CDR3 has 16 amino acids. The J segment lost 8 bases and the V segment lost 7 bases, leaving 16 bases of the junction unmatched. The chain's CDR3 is CASISPSASGFHEQFF. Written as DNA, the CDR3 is TGTGCCAGCATCTCCCCGTCGGCTAGCGGGTTCCATGAGCAGTTCTTC.

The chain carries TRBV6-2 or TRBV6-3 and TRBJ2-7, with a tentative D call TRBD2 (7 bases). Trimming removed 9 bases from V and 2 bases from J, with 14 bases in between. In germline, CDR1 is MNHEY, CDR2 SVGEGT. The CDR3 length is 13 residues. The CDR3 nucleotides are TGTGCCAGTAAGAAGGGGGGGCCCTACGAGCAGTACTTC. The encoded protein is CASKKGGPYEQYF.

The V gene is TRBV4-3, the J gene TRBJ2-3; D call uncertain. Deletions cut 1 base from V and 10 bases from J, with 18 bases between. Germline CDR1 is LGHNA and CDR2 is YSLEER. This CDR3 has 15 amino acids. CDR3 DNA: TGCGCCAGCAGCCAAGTGCTAGGTAGCACAGAATCGCAGTATTTT. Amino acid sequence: CASSQVLGSTESQYF.

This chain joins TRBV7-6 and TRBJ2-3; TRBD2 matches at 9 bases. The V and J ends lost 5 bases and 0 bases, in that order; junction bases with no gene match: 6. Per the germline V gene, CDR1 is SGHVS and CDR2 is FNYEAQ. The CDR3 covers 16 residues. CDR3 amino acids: CASSLDTSGSTDTQYF. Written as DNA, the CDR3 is TGTGCCAGCAGCCTGGACACTAGCGGGAGCACAGATACGCAGTATTTT.

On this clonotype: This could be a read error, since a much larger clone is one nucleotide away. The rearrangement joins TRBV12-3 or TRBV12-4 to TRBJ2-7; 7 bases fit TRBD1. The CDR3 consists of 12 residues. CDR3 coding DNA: TGTGCCAGCAGTGGTACAGGGGATGAGCGGTACTTC. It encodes CASSGTGDERYF.

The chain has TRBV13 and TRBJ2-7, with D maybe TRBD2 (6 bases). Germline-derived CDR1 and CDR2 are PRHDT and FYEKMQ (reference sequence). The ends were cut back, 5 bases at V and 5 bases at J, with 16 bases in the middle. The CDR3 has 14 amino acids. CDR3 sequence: CASSPPGGGHEQYF. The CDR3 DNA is TGTGCCAGCAGCCCGCCCGGGGGTGGCCACGAGCAGTACTTC. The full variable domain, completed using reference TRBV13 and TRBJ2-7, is AAGVIQSPRHLIKEKRETATLKCYPIPRHDTVYWYQQGPGQDPQFLISFYEKMQSDKGSIPDRFSAQQFSDYHSELNMSSLELGDSALYFCASSPPGGGHEQYFGPGTRLTVT.

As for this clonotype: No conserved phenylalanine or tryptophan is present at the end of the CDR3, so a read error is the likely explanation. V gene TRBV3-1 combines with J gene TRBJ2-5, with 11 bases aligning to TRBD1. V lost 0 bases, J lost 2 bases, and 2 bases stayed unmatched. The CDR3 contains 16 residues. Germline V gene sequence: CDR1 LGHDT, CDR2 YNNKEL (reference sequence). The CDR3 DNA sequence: TGTGCCAGCAGCCAAGATGGGACAGGGGGGCAAGAGACCCAGTACTAC. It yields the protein CASSQDGTGGQETQYY.

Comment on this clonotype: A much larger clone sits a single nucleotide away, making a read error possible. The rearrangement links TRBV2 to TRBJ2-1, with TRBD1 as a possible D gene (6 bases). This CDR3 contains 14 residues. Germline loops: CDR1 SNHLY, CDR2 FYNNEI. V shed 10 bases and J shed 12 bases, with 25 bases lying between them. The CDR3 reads CATKTGDVTSWQFF. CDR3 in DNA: TGTGCCACGAAGACAGGAGACGTTACAAGTTGGCAGTTCTTC.

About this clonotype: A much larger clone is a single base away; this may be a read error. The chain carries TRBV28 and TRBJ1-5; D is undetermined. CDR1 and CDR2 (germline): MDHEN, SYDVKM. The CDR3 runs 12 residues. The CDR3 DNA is TGTGCCAGCAGGGTAGGCGGCCAGCCCCAGCGTTTT. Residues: CASRVGGQPQRF.

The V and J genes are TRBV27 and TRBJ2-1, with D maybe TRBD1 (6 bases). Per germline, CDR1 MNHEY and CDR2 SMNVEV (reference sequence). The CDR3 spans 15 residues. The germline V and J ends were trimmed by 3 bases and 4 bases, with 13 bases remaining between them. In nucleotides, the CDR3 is TGTGCCAGCAGTTTGACAGGTTCTCTGTACAATGAGCAGTTCTTC. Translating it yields CASSLTGSLYNEQFF.

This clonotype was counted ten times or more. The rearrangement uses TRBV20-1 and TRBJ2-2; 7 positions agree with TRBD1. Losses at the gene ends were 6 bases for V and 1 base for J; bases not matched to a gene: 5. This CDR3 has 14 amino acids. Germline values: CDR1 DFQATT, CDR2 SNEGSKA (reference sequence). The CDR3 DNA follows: TGCAGTGCGAACACAGGGGTGAACACCGGGGAGCTGTTTTTT. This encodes CSANTGVNTGELFF.

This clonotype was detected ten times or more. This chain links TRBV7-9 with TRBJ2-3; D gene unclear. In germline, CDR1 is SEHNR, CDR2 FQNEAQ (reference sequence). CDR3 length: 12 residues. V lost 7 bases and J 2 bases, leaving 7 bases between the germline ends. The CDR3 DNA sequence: TGTGCCAGCACCTTGTTCACAGATACGCAGTATTTT. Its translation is CASTLFTDTQYF.

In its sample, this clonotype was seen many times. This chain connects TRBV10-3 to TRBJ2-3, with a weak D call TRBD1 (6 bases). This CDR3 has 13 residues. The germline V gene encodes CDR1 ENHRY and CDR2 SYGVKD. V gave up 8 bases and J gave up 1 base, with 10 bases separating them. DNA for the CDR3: TGTGCCATCGGGGGCGAGGGCACAGATACGCAGTATTTT. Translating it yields CAIGGEGTDTQYF.

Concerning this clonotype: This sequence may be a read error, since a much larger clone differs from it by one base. The DNA of the CDR3 is TGTGCCAGCGGTACCCCTCCTCTGGGAGACCAAGAGACCCAGTACTTC. This sequence encodes CASGTPPLGDQETQYF. The rearrangement uses TRBV6-2 or TRBV6-3 and TRBJ2-5, with a possible D match to TRBD2 (5 bases). Germline-derived CDR1 and CDR2 are MNHEY and SVGEGT. The CDR3 contains 16 residues. Trimming stripped 8 bases from V and 0 bases from J, with 19 bases between.

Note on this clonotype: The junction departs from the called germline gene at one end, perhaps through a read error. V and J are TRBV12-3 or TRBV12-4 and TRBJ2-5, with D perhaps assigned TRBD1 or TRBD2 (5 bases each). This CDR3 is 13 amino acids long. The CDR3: CASSGTQEEPQSF. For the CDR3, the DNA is TGTGCCAGCAGTGGGACCCAGGAGGAGCCCCAGTCCTTC.

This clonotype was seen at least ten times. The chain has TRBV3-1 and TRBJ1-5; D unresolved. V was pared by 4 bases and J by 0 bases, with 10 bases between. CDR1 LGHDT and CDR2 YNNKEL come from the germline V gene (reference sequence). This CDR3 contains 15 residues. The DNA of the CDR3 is TGTGCCAGCAGCCCGACGGCATATAGCAATCAGCCCCAGCATTTT. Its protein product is CASSPTAYSNQPQHF.

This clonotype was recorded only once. The CDR3 loop is CASSLRGTPGANVLTF. CDR3 nucleotides: TGCGCCAGCAGCTTGCGGGGGACCCCCGGGGCCAACGTCCTGACTTTC. The chain recombines TRBV5-1 with TRBJ2-6; D is perhaps TRBD2 (6 bases). The V gene's germline CDR1 is SGHRS and CDR2 YFSETQ. V lost 1 base, J lost 4 bases, and 12 bases lay in between. CDR3 size: 16 residues.

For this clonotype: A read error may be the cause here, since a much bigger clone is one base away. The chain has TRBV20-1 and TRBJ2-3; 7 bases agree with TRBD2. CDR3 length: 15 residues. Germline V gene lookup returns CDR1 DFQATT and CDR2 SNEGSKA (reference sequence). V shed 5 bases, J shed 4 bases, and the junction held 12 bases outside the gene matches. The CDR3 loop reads CSAQPGLFLADTQYF. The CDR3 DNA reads TGCAGTGCTCAGCCGGGACTATTCTTGGCAGATACGCAGTATTTT.